This T cell receptor (beta chain) was recorded in a study of cytomegalovirus exposure and HLA in healthy donors. Study at large: The roughly 130 validation repertoires used the same platform as the 650 to 750 first-cohort repertoires, a later analysis reported. Overall study findings and caveats: High sensitivity and specificity were reportedly achieved when the classifier diagnosed cytomegalovirus status. Specificity for CMV antigens was confirmed in vitro for three of the CMV-associated chains. One later analysis, an examination of the 100 to 150 validation repertoires, found that first-cohort TCR clusters tended to co-occur in them.

This clone occurred a few times. Its antigen is still unknown. Sequencing used immunoSEQ multiplex PCR; TCRdb keeps in-frame clones, though not all of them. This table has 300,000 to 400,000 clones, roughly 89% appearing once. The origin of this receptor is a woman aged 18-29 years in good health and CMV-seronegative. The sample consisted of PBMCs.

The CDR3 region is CAWSVSGFSNQPQHF. The CDR3 nucleotides are TGTGCCTGGAGTGTATCCGGGTTTAGCAATCAGCCCCAGCATTTT. The chain combines TRBV30 with TRBJ1-5; D is unresolved. The CDR3 contains 15 residues. Germline V CDR1 and CDR2: GTSNPN, SVGIG (reference sequence). Between the trimmed V and J ends, which lost 0 bases and 0 bases, there was a span of 9 bases.